The 9 T cell receptor beta chains below all came from one sample that was sequenced in a study of shared clonotypes between healthy human individuals. The repertoire was sequenced with immunoSEQ multiplex PCR; TCRdb's copy has only in-frame clones and lacks some. The repertoire consists of hundreds of thousands of clones, with roughly 77% occurring once and the leading ten covering about 13%. Sequenced sample: PBMCs. The receptors originated from a middle-aged woman in good health. Some clones in this sample may be carry-over from other donors' samples.

V is TRBV28 and J is TRBJ2-1; TRBD1 matches 7 bases. Germline V gives CDR1 MDHEN, CDR2 SYDVKM. The CDR3 consists of 15 residues. The V and J ends lost 3 bases and 6 bases, in that order; junction bases with no gene match: 8. CDR3 nucleotides: TGTGCCAGCAGTTTTGGGAGACAGGGCCTCAATGAGCAGTTCTTC. Translating it yields CASSFGRQGLNEQFF.

In this sample, this clone turned up once. Here the CDR3 reads CASSLSPRGSNQPQHF. The CDR3 DNA sequence: TGCGCCAGCAGCTTATCCCCGCGGGGAAGCAATCAGCCCCAGCATTTT. The rearrangement uses TRBV5-1 and TRBJ1-5; unclear D gene. Germline CDR1 and CDR2: SGHRS and YFSETQ. V lost 2 bases and J 1 base, leaving 13 bases between the germline ends. The CDR3 is 16 residues long. The whole variable domain, filled in from reference TRBV5-1 and TRBJ1-5, reads KAGVTQTPRYLIKTRGQQVTLSCSPISGHRSVSWYQQTPGQGLQFLFEYFSETQRNKGNFPGRFSGRQFSNSRSEMNVSTLELGDSALYLCASSLSPRGSNQPQHFGDGTRLSIL.

V and J are TRBV30 and TRBJ1-5, with D possibly TRBD1 on 5 matching bases. Germline loops: CDR1 GTSNPN, CDR2 SVGIG (reference sequence). Trimming pared 0 bases from V and 12 bases from J, leaving 12 bases between. The CDR3 is made up of 12 amino acids. The CDR3 DNA reads TGTGCCTGGAGTGTACAAGGGGCACGCCAGCATTTT. This translates into CAWSVQGARQHF.

This chain uses TRBV5-6 with TRBJ1-4; 7 bases fit TRBD1. CDR3 length: 14 residues. Losses at the gene ends were 2 bases for V and 8 bases for J; bases not matched to a gene: 6. The germline CDR1 and CDR2 sequences are SGHDT and YYEEEE. CDR3 in DNA: TGTGCCAGCAGCTTCGACAGGGTGGCGGAAAAACTGTTTTTT. Protein product: CASSFDRVAEKLFF.

This rearrangement joins TRBV18 to TRBJ2-1; D unclear. The CDR3 runs 17 residues. The ends were cut back, 2 bases at V and 0 bases at J, with 14 bases in the middle. Germline V lookup: CDR1 KGHSH, CDR2 LQKENI. The CDR3 sequence is CASSPGLALSSYNEQFF. As DNA, the CDR3 is TGTGCCAGCTCACCAGGGTTAGCCCTCAGCTCCTACAATGAGCAGTTCTTC.

This chain connects TRBV7-3 to TRBJ2-1, with D hard to call. The V and J ends lost 5 bases and 5 bases respectively, with 10 bases between them. The CDR3 sequence is 13 residues long. Germline CDR1 is SGHTA and CDR2 is FQGTGA. This chain's CDR3 is CASSTAINNEQFF. The CDR3 DNA reads as TGTGCCAGCAGCACCGCTATAAACAATGAGCAGTTCTTC.

The chain couples TRBV11-3 to TRBJ2-1; TRBD1 aligns across 8 bases. From germline, CDR1 is SGHNT and CDR2 YENEEA. Trimming at V came to 3 bases and at J to 9 bases, leaving 1 base not matched to a gene. The CDR3 spans 12 residues. The CDR3 protein is CASSFTGGEQFF. CDR3 coding DNA: TGTGCCAGCAGCTTTACAGGGGGTGAGCAGTTCTTC.

A single count supports this clone. V is TRBV6-1 and J is TRBJ1-1; tentative D call: TRBD1 (5 bases). With 10 bases removed from V and 1 base from J, the gap between germline ends came to 13 bases. Germline V lookup: CDR1 MNHNS, CDR2 SASEGT. The CDR3 is 13 amino acids. As DNA, the CDR3 is TGTGCCACACGGGGACGGTGGAACACTGAAGCTTTCTTT. This translates into CATRGRWNTEAFF.

The chain recombines TRBV7-2 with TRBJ2-2; the D gene is possibly TRBD1 (6 bases). This CDR3 spans 13 amino acids. Germline V lookup: CDR1 SGHTA, CDR2 FQGNSA. V dropped 3 bases and J dropped 7 bases, with 9 bases sitting between them. The CDR3 DNA follows: TGTGCCAGCAGCTTCCGCAGGGGCGGGGAGCTGTTTTTT. As protein: CASSFRRGGELFF.